The clone carrying this T cell receptor beta chain was picked up a small number of times. Its antigen is currently unknown. This sample stems from a study of cytotoxic CD8 clonotypes in ibrutinib-treated CLL. As for the study in general: Median treatment time before response sampling was over ten months, range 6 to 36. Findings and caveats of the study: Rising at ibrutinib response, clonality subsequently fell back toward baseline at progression. Researchers report that baseline clonality outpaced age-matched healthy donors and tracked circulating CD8+ T-cell counts.

V lost 6 bases, J lost 0 bases, and 3 bases stayed unmatched. Germline V gives CDR1 SNHLY, CDR2 FYNNEI. There are 14 residues in the CDR3. Measured with immunoSEQ multiplex PCR; TCRdb has only the in-frame clones, and not every one. The repertoire holds around 310,000 clones, with almost 80% as singletons. The chain combines TRBV2 with TRBJ2-5; 8 bases align to TRBD1. The sequence derives from a human donor with chronic lymphocytic leukemia. The sample was PBMCs, taken before ibrutinib treatment. CDR3 DNA: TGTGCCAGCAGGGACAGGGTGTACCAAGAGACCCAGTACTTC. This sequence encodes CASRDRVYQETQYF.